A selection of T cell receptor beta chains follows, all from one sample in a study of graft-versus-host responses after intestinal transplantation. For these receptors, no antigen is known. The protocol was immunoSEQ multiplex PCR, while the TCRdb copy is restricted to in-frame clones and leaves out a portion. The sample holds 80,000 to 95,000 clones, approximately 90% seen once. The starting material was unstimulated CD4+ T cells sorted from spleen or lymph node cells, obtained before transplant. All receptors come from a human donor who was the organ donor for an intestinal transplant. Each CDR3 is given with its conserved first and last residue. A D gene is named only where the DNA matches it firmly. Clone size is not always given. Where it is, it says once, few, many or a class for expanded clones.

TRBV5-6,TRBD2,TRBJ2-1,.,TGTGCCAGCAGCTTGGAGCGGGAGCGCCCCTCGTCTTACAATGAGCAGTTCTTC,CASSLERERPSSYNEQFF
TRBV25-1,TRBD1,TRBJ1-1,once,TGTGCCAGCAGTGACTGGCACAGGGGGCAGAACACTGAAGCTTTCTTT,CASSDWHRGQNTEAFF
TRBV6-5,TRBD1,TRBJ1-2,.,TGTGCCAGCAGTTCCGAGGGACAGGTCGTAGGCTATGGCTACACCTTC,CASSSEGQVVGYGYTF
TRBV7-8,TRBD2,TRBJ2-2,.,TGTGCCAGCAGCTTAAAGGGACTAGGGACCGGGGAGCTGTTTTTT,CASSLKGLGTGELFF
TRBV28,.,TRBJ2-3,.,TGTGCCAGCAGATCAGGGAAGTATTCTAGCACAGATACGCAGTATTTT,CASRSGKYSSTDTQYF
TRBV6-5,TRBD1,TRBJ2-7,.,TGTGCCAGCACCAGGGGACAGGGGTACGAGCAGTACTTC,CASTRGQGYEQYF
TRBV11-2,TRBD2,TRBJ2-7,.,TGTGCCACCACACGGGGGGTTACCTACGAGCAGTACTTC,CATTRGVTYEQYF
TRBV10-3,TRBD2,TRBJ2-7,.,TGTGCCATCACCGCCGGGACTAGCGGGACAGACGAGCAGTACTTC,CAITAGTSGTDEQYF
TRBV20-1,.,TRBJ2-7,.,TGCAGTGCTTCGATACTCTACGAGCAGTACTTC,CSASILYEQYF
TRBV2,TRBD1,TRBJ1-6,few,TGTGCCAGGGCCGGGACAGGGGGCTCGGGATCACCCCTCCACTTT,CARAGTGGSGSPLHF
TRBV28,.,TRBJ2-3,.,TGTGCCAGCAGCCTAAGGGGGAGTGAAACAGATACGCAGTATTTT,CASSLRGSETDTQYF
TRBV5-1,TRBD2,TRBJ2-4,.,TGCGCCAGCAGCGCGGGGGGGGCCGGGGAAAACATTCAGTACTTC,CASSAGGAGENIQYF
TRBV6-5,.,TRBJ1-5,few,TGTGCCAGCAGCAGGGGAAAAGGCAATCAGCCCCAGCATTTT,CASSRGKGNQPQHF
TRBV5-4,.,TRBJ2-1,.,TGTGCCAGCAGCTTCCTTGCCAGCGGCCACAATGAGCAGTTCTTC,CASSFLASGHNEQFF
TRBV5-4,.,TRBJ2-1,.,TGTGCCAGCAGCTTAGCTACAGGCCCCTACAATGAGCAGTTCTTC,CASSLATGPYNEQFF
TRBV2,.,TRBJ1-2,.,TGTGCCAGCAGTGAAGCCCCGAAGGTCGCGGGCTATGGCTACACCTTC,CASSEAPKVAGYGYTF
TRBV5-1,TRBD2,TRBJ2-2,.,TGCGCCAGCAGCTTCTCCGGCGGGAGATCTTCCGGGACCGGGGAGCTGTTTTTT,CASSFSGGRSSGTGELFF
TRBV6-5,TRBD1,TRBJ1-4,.,TGTGCCAGCGGCAGAGCCGGGACAGGGCGTGGAAAACTGTTTTTT,CASGRAGTGRGKLFF
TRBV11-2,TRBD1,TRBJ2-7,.,TGTGCCAGCAGGGTATCGACAGGGACCCCCTACGAGCAGTACTTC,CASRVSTGTPYEQYF
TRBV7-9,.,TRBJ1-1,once,TGTGCCAGCAGCTCGACCCGGGGAGCTTTCTTT,CASSSTRGAFF
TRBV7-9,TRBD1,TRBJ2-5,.,TGTGCCAGCAGCCCACAGGGGGAGACCCAGTACTTC,CASSPQGETQYF
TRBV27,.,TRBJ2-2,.,TGTGCCAGCAGTTACAGGATGGGCACCGGGGAGCTGTTTTTT,CASSYRMGTGELFF
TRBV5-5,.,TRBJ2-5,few,TGTGCCAGCAGCTTGTATTTCGGTCAAGAGACCCAGTACTTC,CASSLYFGQETQYF
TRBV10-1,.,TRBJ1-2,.,TGCGCCAGCGCGAAACCTGGACAGATTAACTATGGCTACACCTTC,CASAKPGQINYGYTF
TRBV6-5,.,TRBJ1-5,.,TGTGCCAGCAGTCCCCGACAGGAGAATCAGCCCCAGCATTTT,CASSPRQENQPQHF
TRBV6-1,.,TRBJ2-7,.,TGTGCCAGCAGCTCATTGACAACCTACGAGCAGTACTTC,CASSSLTTYEQYF
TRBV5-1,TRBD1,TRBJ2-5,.,TGCGCCAGCAGCCACGGACAGGAAGAGACCCAGTACTTC,CASSHGQEETQYF
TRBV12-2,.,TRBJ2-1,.,TGTGCAAGTCGCTTAGCAGGCGCGGGACTAGCGGGAGAGGGGTACGTGGCGCAGTTCTTC,CASRLAGAGLAGEGYVAQFF
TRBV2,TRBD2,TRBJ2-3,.,TGTGCCAGCAGTAAACTAGCGGGGGGGTTCACAGATACGCAGTATTTT,CASSKLAGGFTDTQYF
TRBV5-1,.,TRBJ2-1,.,TGCGCCAGCAGCTTGGCGTCCCGCCGCACTTGGAGCTCCTACAATGAGCAGTTCTTC,CASSLASRRTWSSYNEQFF
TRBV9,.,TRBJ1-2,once,TGTGCCAGCAGCGAGAACATCAGGCGTAACTATGGCTACACCTTC,CASSENIRRNYGYTF
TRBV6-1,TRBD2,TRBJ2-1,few,TGTGCCAGTTCCCGGGGACTAGATTACAATGAGCAGTTCTTC,CASSRGLDYNEQFF
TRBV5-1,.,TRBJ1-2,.,TGCGCCAGCAGCTTTGACAGCGAATATGGCTACACCTTC,CASSFDSEYGYTF
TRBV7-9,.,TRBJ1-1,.,TGTGCCAGCAGCTTCAGGGGACCAAGCACTGAAGCTTTCTTT,CASSFRGPSTEAFF
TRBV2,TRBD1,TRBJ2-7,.,TGTGCCAGCAGTGAAGCGCTTCGACAGGGAGATGCCTACGAGCAGTACTTC,CASSEALRQGDAYEQYF
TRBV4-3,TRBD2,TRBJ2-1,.,TGCGCCAGCAGCCAACCCACAGAGCGGGAGAATTTTAATGAGCAGTTCTTC,CASSQPTERENFNEQFF
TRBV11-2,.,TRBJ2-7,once,TGTGCCAGCAGACCACTCTCTGGCGGCACGGGGGAGCAGTACTTC,CASRPLSGGTGEQYF
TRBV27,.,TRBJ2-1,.,TGTGCCACCATTCGGAGTAGCGGCTACAATGAGCAGTTCTTC,CATIRSSGYNEQFF
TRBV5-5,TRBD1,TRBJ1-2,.,TGTGCCAGCAGCACCAGACAGGGAAACTATGGCTACACCTTC,CASSTRQGNYGYTF
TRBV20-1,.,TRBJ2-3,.,TGCAGTGCCTGGAGGGATACGCAGTATTTT,CSAWRDTQYF
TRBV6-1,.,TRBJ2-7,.,TGTGCCAGCAGTGAAGCGCGGGGCTACGAGCAGTACTTC,CASSEARGYEQYF
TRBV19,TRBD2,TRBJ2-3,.,TGTGCCAGTAGTATCGTCTATCCGGGGACTAGCGGGAGGGGGAGCACAGATACGCAGTATTTT,CASSIVYPGTSGRGSTDTQYF
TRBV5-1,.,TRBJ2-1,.,TGCGCCAGCAGCGTGCGGGACGAAGGTGAGCAGTTCTTC,CASSVRDEGEQFF
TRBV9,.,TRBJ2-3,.,TGTGCCAGCAGCGTAGTCGTCTCGGATACGCAGTATTTT,CASSVVVSDTQYF
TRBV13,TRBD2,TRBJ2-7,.,TGTGCCAGCAGTATGGGACGCGGGAGGTACGAGCAGTACTTC,CASSMGRGRYEQYF
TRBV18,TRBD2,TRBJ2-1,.,TGTGCCAGCTCACCGGGACTAGCCTACAATGAGCAGTTCTTC,CASSPGLAYNEQFF
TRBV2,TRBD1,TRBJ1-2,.,TGTGCCAGCAGGGGGGACAGTGGCGGCTACACCTTC,CASRGDSGGYTF
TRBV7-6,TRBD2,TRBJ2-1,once,TGTGCCAGCAGCCTTAGCGGGAGGGTGGGCTACAATGAGCAGTTCTTC,CASSLSGRVGYNEQFF
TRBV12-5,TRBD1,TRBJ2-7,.,TGTGCTAGTGGGCGGGACAGGCAATACGAGCAGTACTTC,CASGRDRQYEQYF
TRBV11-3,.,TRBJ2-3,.,TGTGCCAGCAGCTTACAGTCCCCAGATACGCAGTATTTT,CASSLQSPDTQYF
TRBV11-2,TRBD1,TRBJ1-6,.,TGTGCCAGCAGCCGAACCCCCCTACAGGGGCTGAATTCACCCCTCCACTTT,CASSRTPLQGLNSPLHF
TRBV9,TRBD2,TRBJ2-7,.,TGTGCCAGCAGCGTAGCGGGGGGGACGTACGAGCAGTACTTC,CASSVAGGTYEQYF
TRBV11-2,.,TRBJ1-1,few,TGTGCCAGCAGCTTAGTACCCGGGAGGGGCAAAGGAACTTTCTTT,CASSLVPGRGKGTFF